What follows are 2 T cell receptor beta chains derived from one specimen sequenced in a study of cytomegalovirus exposure and HLA in healthy donors. In the PCR, 60 Vbeta and 13 Jbeta primers were used. The method was immunoSEQ multiplex PCR; TCRdb's version includes in-frame clones alone and lacks a portion of them. The data show roughly 140,000 clones, 60% to 80% seen once. The sequenced sample was PBMCs. The receptors derive from a woman in her 50s in good health and CMV-seronegative.

DNA of the CDR3: TGTGCCAGCAGCCACTTTATCTACAATGAGCAGTTCTTC. Translated: CASSHFIYNEQFF. The rearrangement joins TRBV7-2 to TRBJ2-1; D unresolved. The CDR3 spans 13 residues. With 5 bases removed from V and 3 bases from J, the gap between germline ends came to 8 bases. Germline V gives CDR1 SGHTA, CDR2 FQGNSA.

The V call is TRBV7-6, the J call TRBJ1-2; 9 bases are shared with TRBD1. With V trimmed by 4 bases and J by 8 bases, 5 bases remained unmatched. The CDR3 length is 13 residues. Germline V gives CDR1 SGHVS, CDR2 FNYEAQ. The CDR3 here is CASSSTGGQGYTF. The CDR3 nucleotides read TGTGCCAGCAGCTCGACAGGGGGACAGGGCTACACCTTC.